The 17 T cell receptor beta chains below all came from one sample that was sequenced in a study of blood T cell repertoires in COVID-19. TCRdb's table, derived via immunoSEQ multiplex PCR, lists solely in-frame clones and lacks some. The table lists around 80,000 clones, around 81% of them singletons, with 7% to 9.5% in the top ten. The specimen sequenced was peripheral blood. These receptors came from a human donor in a cohort sampled during active COVID-19.

The chain employs TRBV15 and TRBJ1-4, with TRBD1 matching over 7 bases. Germline loops: CDR1 LNHNV, CDR2 YYDKDF (reference sequence). CDR3 length equals 19 residues. V gave up 0 bases and J gave up 0 bases; unmatched junction bases: 10. In nucleotides, the CDR3 is TGTGCCACCAGCAGAGATTTTCAACAGGGGTGGACAACTAATGAAAAACTGTTTTTT. Translated: CATSRDFQQGWTTNEKLFF.

This chain links TRBV5-1 with TRBJ2-2; 7 nucleotides agree with TRBD1. Germline values: CDR1 SGHRS, CDR2 YFSETQ. Losses at the gene ends were 3 bases for V and 2 bases for J; bases not matched to a gene: 4. The CDR3 is 15 amino acids. The chain's CDR3 is CASSWGTVNTGELFF. The CDR3 nucleotides read TGCGCCAGCAGCTGGGGGACAGTCAACACCGGGGAGCTGTTTTTT. The entire variable domain, with the rest obtained from reference TRBV5-1 and TRBJ2-2, is as follows: KAGVTQTPRYLIKTRGQQVTLSCSPISGHRSVSWYQQTPGQGLQFLFEYFSETQRNKGNFPGRFSGRQFSNSRSEMNVSTLELGDSALYLCASSWGTVNTGELFFGEGSRLTVL.

J is TRBJ1-4 and V is TRBV28; D not certain. Trimming removed 4 bases at V and 8 bases at J, with 8 bases between. This CDR3 has 12 amino acids. The germline V gene encodes CDR1 MDHEN and CDR2 SYDVKM. For the CDR3, the DNA is TGTGCCAGCAGTTCCATGGAGGAAAAACTGTTTTTT. Encoded protein: CASSSMEEKLFF. The whole variable domain, filled in from reference TRBV28 and TRBJ1-4, reads DVKVTQSSRYLVKRTGEKVFLECVQDMDHENMFWYRQDPGLGLRLIYFSYDVKMKEKGDIPEGYSVSREKKERFSLILESASTNQTSMYLCASSSMEEKLFFGSGTQLSVL.

J is TRBJ1-5 and V is TRBV6-6; tentatively, D is TRBD1 (6 bases). CDR3 length: 14 amino acids. Trimming stripped 7 bases from V and 3 bases from J, with 13 bases between. Germline CDR1 MNHNY, CDR2 SVGAGI (reference sequence). The CDR3 coding sequence is TGTGCCAGCACTAGCTCAGGGGTCAATCAGCCCCAGCATTTT. Translation gives CASTSSGVNQPQHF.

J is TRBJ2-3 and V is TRBV25-1; D is unclear. Trimming removed 1 base at V and 0 bases at J, with 8 bases between. Germline-derived CDR1 and CDR2 are MGHDK and SYGVNS. CDR3 size: 15 residues. This CDR3 reads CASSESEESTDTQYF. Here the CDR3 DNA reads TGTGCCAGCAGTGAATCAGAGGAGAGCACAGATACGCAGTATTTT.

The chain employs TRBV9 and TRBJ1-5; tentative D call: TRBD1 (6 bases). With 0 bases removed from V and 7 bases from J, the gap between germline ends came to 14 bases. This CDR3 region has 15 residues. Germline CDR1 is SGDLS and CDR2 is YYNGEE. The CDR3 sequence is CASSVADRHWQPQHF. Written as DNA, the CDR3 is TGTGCCAGCAGCGTAGCCGACAGGCATTGGCAGCCCCAGCATTTT. The entire variable domain, with the rest obtained from reference TRBV9 and TRBJ1-5, is as follows: DSGVTQTPKHLITATGQRVTLRCSPRSGDLSVYWYQQSLDQGLQFLIQYYNGEERAKGNILERFSAQQFPDLHSELNLSSLELGDSALYFCASSVADRHWQPQHFGDGTRLSIL.

This clone showed up just once. V gene TRBV6-6 combines with J gene TRBJ2-1, with D uncertain. Germline CDR1 MNHNY, CDR2 SVGAGI (reference sequence). There are 14 residues in the CDR3. V was clipped by 6 bases and J by 4 bases, with 13 bases between them. The CDR3 DNA reads as TGTGCCAGCAGCCCTGCGATCGGGTACAATGAGCAGTTCTTC. This gives the protein CASSPAIGYNEQFF.

The CDR3 DNA sequence: TGTGCCACCAGTGATTTGCGGAAAGGGGGTTTTGAAAAACTGTTTTTT. Encoded protein: CATSDLRKGGFEKLFF. The V gene is TRBV24-1, the J gene TRBJ1-4; tentatively, D is TRBD1 (6 bases). The CDR3 has 16 residues. The germline V and J ends were trimmed by 0 bases and 7 bases, with 14 bases remaining between them. The germline gives CDR1 KGHDR, CDR2 SFDVKD.

V and J are TRBV4-1 and TRBJ1-6; 9 bases match TRBD1. CDR3 size: 15 residues. Germline trimming cut 1 base from V and 17 bases from J; bases unmatched to any gene: 12. The germline V gene encodes CDR1 MGHRA and CDR2 YSYEKL. As DNA, the CDR3 is TGCGCCAGCAGCCAAGGCACAGGGGGCGTTTGGGCGGTCCACTTT. It codes for CASSQGTGGVWAVHF.

This sequence joins TRBV5-1 and TRBJ2-5; TRBD1 might be the D (5 bases). The CDR3 length is 14 residues. Trimming pared 2 bases from V and 1 base from J, leaving 9 bases between. CDR1 is SGHRS, CDR2 YFSETQ, per germline. The CDR3 DNA reads TGCGCCAGCAGCTTAGGGGCGCCCCAAGAGACCCAGTACTTC. Residues: CASSLGAPQETQYF.

This chain links TRBV19 with TRBJ2-7; 8 nucleotides line up with TRBD2. Germline assignment: CDR1 LNHDA and CDR2 SQIVND (reference sequence). This CDR3 has 14 amino acids. Losses at the gene ends were 6 bases for V and 0 bases for J; bases not matched to a gene: 4. CDR3 sequence: CASSSAGASYEQYF. In DNA form, the CDR3 reads TGTGCCAGTAGCTCAGCGGGAGCCTCCTACGAGCAGTACTTC.

The chain has TRBV18 and TRBJ1-1; possibly TRBD1 for D (6 bases). This CDR3 has 12 residues. Germline CDR1 KGHSH, CDR2 LQKENI. V shed 3 bases and J shed 10 bases, with 12 bases lying between them. The CDR3 DNA is TGTGCCAGCTCACCCACAACCAGGGGAGCTTTCTTT. This sequence encodes CASSPTTRGAFF. Full variable domain (outside the CDR3, taken from reference TRBV18 and TRBJ1-1): NAGVMQNPRHLVRRRGQEARLRCSPMKGHSHVYWYRQLPEEGLKFMVYLQKENIIDESGMPKERFSAEFPKEGPSILRIQQVVRGDSAAYFCASSPTTRGAFFGQGTRLTVV.

This sequence joins TRBV29-1 and TRBJ1-5, with TRBD1 identical over 10 bases. With 6 bases clipped from V and 2 bases from J, the junction kept 10 bases outside the gene matches. The CDR3 spans 16 residues. Germline-derived CDR1 and CDR2 are SQVTM and ANQGSEA. The CDR3 loop is CSVTFPGTGGNQPQHF. The CDR3 DNA follows: TGCAGCGTGACATTCCCCGGGACAGGGGGCAATCAGCCCCAGCATTTT.

V is TRBV27 and J is TRBJ2-3, with D possibly TRBD2 on 5 matching bases. V lost 5 bases and J 3 bases, leaving 12 bases between the germline ends. The CDR3 consists of 14 residues. Germline CDR1 is MNHEY and CDR2 is SMNVEV (reference sequence). CDR3 nucleotide sequence: TGTGCCAGCAGTATACGGACTCGTACAGATACGCAGTATTTT. Its translation: CASSIRTRTDTQYF.

The chain employs TRBV7-3 and TRBJ2-3; D is uncertain. From germline, CDR1 is SGHTA and CDR2 FQGTGA. The V and J ends lost 4 bases and 2 bases respectively, with 7 bases between them. The CDR3 contains 13 residues. The CDR3 sequence is CASSSVFTDTQYF. DNA of the CDR3: TGTGCCAGCAGCTCCGTATTCACAGATACGCAGTATTTT.

J is TRBJ2-1 and V is TRBV25-1; 8 bases fit TRBD1. The CDR3 sequence is 14 residues long. J lost 6 bases, V lost 6 bases, and 7 bases had no gene match. Per germline, CDR1 MGHDK and CDR2 SYGVNS. The DNA of the CDR3 is TGTGCCAGCAGATACCGACAGGGGAGCAATGAGCAGTTCTTC. The encoded protein is CASRYRQGSNEQFF.

The V call is TRBV19, the J call TRBJ2-3, with 10 bases aligning to TRBD2. This CDR3 has 16 residues. Germline V gene lookup returns CDR1 LNHDA and CDR2 SQIVND (reference sequence). The trim removed 3 bases at V and 4 bases at J, leaving 7 bases unmatched. Here the CDR3 reads CASSIQTSGNPDTQYF. The CDR3 DNA is TGTGCCAGTAGTATCCAAACTAGCGGGAACCCAGATACGCAGTATTTT.